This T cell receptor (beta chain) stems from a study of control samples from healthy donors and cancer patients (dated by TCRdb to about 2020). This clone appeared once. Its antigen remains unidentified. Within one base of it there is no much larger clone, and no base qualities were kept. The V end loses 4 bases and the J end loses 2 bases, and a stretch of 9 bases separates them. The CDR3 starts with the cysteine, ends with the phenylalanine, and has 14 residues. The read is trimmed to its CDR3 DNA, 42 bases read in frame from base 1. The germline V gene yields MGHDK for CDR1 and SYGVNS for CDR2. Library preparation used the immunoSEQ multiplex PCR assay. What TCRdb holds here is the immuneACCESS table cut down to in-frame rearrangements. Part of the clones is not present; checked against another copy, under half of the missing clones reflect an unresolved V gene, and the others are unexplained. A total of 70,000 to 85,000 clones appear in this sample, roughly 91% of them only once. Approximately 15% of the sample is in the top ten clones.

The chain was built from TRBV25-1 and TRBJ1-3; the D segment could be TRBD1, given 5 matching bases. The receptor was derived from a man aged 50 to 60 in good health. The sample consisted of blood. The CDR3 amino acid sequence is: CASSAGGAGNTIYF. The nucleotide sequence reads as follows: TGTGCCAGCAGTGCGGGGGGAGCTGGAAACACCATATATTTT.